Included here is one T cell receptor (beta chain) sequence, with context. Using immunoSEQ multiplex PCR, the repertoire was profiled, and TCRdb retains in-frame clones only, with some absent. This sample has hundreds of thousands of clones, with 80% to 95% found just once. This specimen comes from a study of blood T cell repertoires in COVID-19. On the study more broadly: T cells, B-cell-depleted T cells, or PBMCs provided the cDNA or gDNA that served as material.

The length of the CDR3 is 18 residues. V lost 0 bases and J lost 6; bases outside the gene matches: 10. Germline loops: CDR1 SGHRS, CDR2 YFSETQ. During active infection, Seattle patients enrolled and were then monitored through disease. This TCR derives from a man aged 55 to 70 with COVID-19, enrolled during active disease. V is TRBV5-1 and J is TRBJ2-2; 11 bases match TRBD2. Sequences were obtained from peripheral blood. The CDR3 loop reads CASSLDTSGRRPAGELFF. The DNA for the CDR3 is TGCGCCAGCAGCTTGGATACTAGCGGGAGACGGCCGGCCGGGGAGCTGTTTTTT.